The sequence of this TCR beta chain was determined in a study of cytomegalovirus exposure and HLA in healthy donors. Points from the study as a whole: Both high specificity and high sensitivity reportedly marked the classifier's diagnosis of cytomegalovirus status.

In the case of this clone: Its cognate antigen is unknown.

Generated by immunoSEQ multiplex PCR, the TCRdb table keeps only in-frame clones and is missing some. In the table there are around 150,000 clones, approximately 86% of which are singletons. Donors came from a validation cohort of approximately 110 subjects, distinct from the first 666-subject cohort. The germline CDR1 and CDR2 sequences are MRHNA and SNTAGT. V lost 3 bases and J 2 bases, leaving 12 bases between the germline ends. The CDR3 has 15 residues. The rearrangement joins TRBV6-4 to TRBJ2-3; D remains ambiguous. The specimen was PBMCs. The TCR originated in a woman aged 18-29 years in good health and CMV-seronegative. In DNA form, the CDR3 reads TGTGCCAGCAGTGAATACGGCGGTACCACAGATACGCAGTATTTT. Its translation is CASSEYGGTTDTQYF.